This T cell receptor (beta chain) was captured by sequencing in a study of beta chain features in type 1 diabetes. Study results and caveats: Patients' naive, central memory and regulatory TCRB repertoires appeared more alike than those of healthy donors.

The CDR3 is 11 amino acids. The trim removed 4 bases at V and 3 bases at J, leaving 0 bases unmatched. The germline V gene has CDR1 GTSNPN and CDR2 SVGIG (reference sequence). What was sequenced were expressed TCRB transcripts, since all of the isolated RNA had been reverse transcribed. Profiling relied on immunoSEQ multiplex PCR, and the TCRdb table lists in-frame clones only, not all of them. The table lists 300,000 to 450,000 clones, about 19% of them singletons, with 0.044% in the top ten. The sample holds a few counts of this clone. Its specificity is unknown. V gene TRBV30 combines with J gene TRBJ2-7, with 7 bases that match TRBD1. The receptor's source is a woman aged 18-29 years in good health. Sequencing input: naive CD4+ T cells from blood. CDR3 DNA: TGTGCCTGGACAGGGGGCTACGAGCAGTACTTC. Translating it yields CAWTGGYEQYF.